This TCR beta chain was sequenced during a study of T cell repertoires in ileal Crohn's disease. Stated time point: neoterminal ileum biopsy at postoperative endoscopy, about 6 months after surgery. Per the germline V gene, CDR1 is MNHNS and CDR2 is SASEGT. The CDR3 length is 15 residues. V lost 10 bases to trimming and J lost 2 bases; unmatched junction nucleotides: 12. Method: immunoSEQ multiplex PCR; TCRdb's copy keeps in-frame clones and lacks some. The repertoire holds 6,500 to 8,500 clones, 65% to 80% seen once, with around 10% in the top ten. V and J are TRBV6-1 and TRBJ2-3, with 7 bases fitting TRBD2. This sequence originates from an adult with Crohn's disease. Sequences were obtained from ileal tissue. The CDR3: CATSGSGAITDTQYF. CDR3 nucleotides: TGTGCCACCTCTGGGAGCGGGGCCATCACAGATACGCAGTATTTT.